This TCR beta chain comes out of a study of early T cells in non-severe SARS-CoV-2 infection. On the study more broadly: Unsorted whole-blood RNA was sequenced in bulk, leaving chains unpaired.

Trimming removed 5 bases at V and 0 bases at J, with 11 bases between. Germline assignment: CDR1 MNHEY and CDR2 SVGAGI. CDR3 size: 14 residues. General study findings and limits: VDJdb-based annotation leaned toward anti-spike CD8 responses and missed private and CD4 specificities.

Unique molecular identifiers were affixed to single, distinct cDNA molecules. In TCRdb, the 5' RACE reads were re-called with MiXCR into one record per CDR3 protein. In the table there are about 77,000 distinct CDR3 sequences, 9% to 10% of which are singletons. This clonotype came up a few times. Its antigen is as yet unknown. V usage is TRBV6-5 and J usage is TRBJ2-7; D may be TRBD1 (6 bases). The sequenced material came from whole blood. The TCR sequence derives from an adult who was a healthcare worker with PCR-confirmed SARS-CoV-2 infection or an uninfected control (not recorded which). CDR3 DNA: TGTGCCAGCAGTAGCACAGGGATCTCCTACGAGCAGTACTTC. This codes for CASSSTGISYEQYF.